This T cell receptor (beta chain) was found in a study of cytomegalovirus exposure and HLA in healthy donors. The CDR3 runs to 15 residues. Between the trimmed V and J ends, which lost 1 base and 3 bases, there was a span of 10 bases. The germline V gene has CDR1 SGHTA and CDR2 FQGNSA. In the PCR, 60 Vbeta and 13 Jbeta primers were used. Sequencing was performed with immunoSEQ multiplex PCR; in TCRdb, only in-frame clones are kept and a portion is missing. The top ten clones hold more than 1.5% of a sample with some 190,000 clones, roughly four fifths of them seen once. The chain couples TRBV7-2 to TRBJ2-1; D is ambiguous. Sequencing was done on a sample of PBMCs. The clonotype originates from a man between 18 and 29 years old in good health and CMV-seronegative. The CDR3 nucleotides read TGTGCCAGCAGCTTAGGGTTGCGGCACTACAATGAGCAGTTCTTC. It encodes CASSLGLRHYNEQFF.